This TCR beta chain was observed in a study of blood T cell repertoires in COVID-19. Study-level information: Sample material is recorded as cDNA or gDNA derived from T cells, B-cell-depleted T cells, or PBMCs.

TCRdb's table, derived via immunoSEQ multiplex PCR, lists solely in-frame clones and lacks some. The sample shows approximately 220,000 clones, more than 75% of them seen only once. CDR3 length: 15 residues. Germline loops: CDR1 GTSNPN, CDR2 SVGIG (reference sequence). After removal of 0 bases from V and 9 bases from J, the junction contained 10 bases not matched to a gene. Sequenced material: peripheral blood. The chain uses TRBV30 and TRBJ1-5, with 8 bases lining up with TRBD1. The sequence derives from a man aged 60 to 69 who had recovered from COVID-19. In nucleotides, the CDR3 is TGTGCCTGGAGTGTAGGACAGGGTCTCTTGACGCCCCAGCATTTT. This translates into CAWSVGQGLLTPQHF.